This T cell receptor beta chain was captured in a study of T cells after yellow fever vaccination. In the study overall: The authors prepared low-cell-number fractions using SMART-Seq v4 Ultra Low Input.

The table lists this clonotype with a count of one. Its specificity is not known. The CDR3 is made up of 14 amino acids. CDR1 ENHRY and CDR2 SYGVKD come from the germline V gene. Trimming cost V 3 bases and J 6 bases, with 12 bases left between them. TCR cDNA was made by 5'RACE template switching, adding a universal primer site and UMIs. TCRdb fed the 5' RACE reads into MiXCR, producing one record per CDR3 protein. The sample has some 110,000 distinct CDR3 sequences, more than 5.5% seen once. Study-wide points: Booster sampling recovered most clones from primary vaccination (nearly 98% CD4, approximately 88% CD8). Overlap between CD4 and CD8 compartments was detected for a small share of clonotypes.

This clonotype originated in a man between 18 and 35 years old who received the YFV17D yellow fever vaccine. Material: CD4+ T cells sorted from PBMCs, obtained roughly 47 days after the first yellow fever vaccination. The rearrangement uses TRBV10-3 and TRBJ1-5, with D maybe TRBD1 (6 bases). The CDR3 DNA reads as TGTGCCATCAGTGATGTTCCAGGGGCTCAGCCCCAGCATTTT. Translating it yields CAISDVPGAQPQHF.